The 18 T cell receptor beta chains below were found in one sample sequenced in a study of glioma-infiltrating T cells after dendritic cell vaccination. Repertoires were generated with immunoSEQ multiplex PCR, while TCRdb's copy carries only in-frame clones and drops some. The sample shows 65,000 or so clones, around nine tenths of them seen only once. Noted time point: after dendritic cell vaccination, including at tumor progression/relapse. Sequencing was performed on blood, taken after dendritic cell vaccination. The receptors shown here come from a human donor with glioblastoma.

The rearrangement joins TRBV10-2 to TRBJ2-7, with 11 positions matching TRBD1. Trimming removed 7 bases from V and 9 bases from J; junction bases left unmatched: 14. CDR1 and CDR2 (germline): WSHSY, SAAADI. The CDR3 runs to 15 residues. DNA for the CDR3: TGCGCCAGCAAGCTACCGGGACAGGGGGGGAGCGGGCAGTACTTC. It is translated as CASKLPGQGGSGQYF.

The chain couples TRBV5-1 to TRBJ2-7; D might be TRBD1 (6 bases). The V end was cut by 1 base, the J end by 3 bases, with 11 bases between. This CDR3 is built from 14 residues. Per germline, CDR1 SGHRS and CDR2 YFSETQ. The CDR3: CASSLTDSLYEQYF. CDR3 sequence (DNA): TGCGCCAGCAGCTTGACGGACAGTCTCTACGAGCAGTACTTC.

V is TRBV7-9 and J is TRBJ1-5; 9 positions agree with TRBD1. Looked up from germline, CDR1 is SEHNR and CDR2 is FQNEAQ (reference sequence). Unmatched junction bases numbered 22, after V lost 2 bases and J lost 11 bases. This CDR3 region has 19 residues. The CDR3 coding sequence is TGTGCCAGCAGCTTACGCGACAGGGGGTTACAGGTAGGAGGGGGAGCCCAGCATTTT. This encodes CASSLRDRGLQVGGGAQHF.

CDR3 residues: CASSPYGQDGKLFF. CDR3 nucleotides: TGTGCCAGCAGTCCTTATGGACAGGACGGAAAACTGTTTTTT. The chain carries TRBV27 and TRBJ1-4, with 7 bases that match TRBD1. There are 14 residues in the CDR3. CDR1 and CDR2 (germline): MNHEY, SMNVEV (reference sequence). The V and J ends lost 5 bases and 10 bases, in that order; junction bases with no gene match: 10.

The rearrangement uses TRBV19 and TRBJ1-1; TRBD1 might be the D (6 bases). The CDR3 loop spans 13 amino acids. V dropped 7 bases and J dropped 0 bases, with 9 bases sitting between them. Germline V gene sequence: CDR1 LNHDA, CDR2 SQIVND (reference sequence). The CDR3: CASNRDLNTEAFF. As DNA, the CDR3 is TGTGCCAGTAACAGGGACCTGAACACTGAAGCTTTCTTT.

The chain recombines TRBV7-9 with TRBJ1-1, with D tentatively TRBD1 (6 bases). V was trimmed by 5 bases and J by 0 bases, leaving 13 bases between them. The germline gives CDR1 SEHNR, CDR2 FQNEAQ (reference sequence). This CDR3 is built from 15 residues. The DNA for the CDR3 is TGTGCCAGCAGCGTGTACAGGGAGCTGAACACTGAAGCTTTCTTT. This encodes CASSVYRELNTEAFF.

V gene TRBV18 combines with J gene TRBJ2-7; 11 positions match TRBD1. The CDR3 has 15 residues. The J segment lost 4 bases and the V segment lost 4 bases, leaving 6 bases of the junction unmatched. CDR1 and CDR2 from the germline V gene are KGHSH and LQKENI. The CDR3 reads CASSQGGTGGYEQYF. CDR3 DNA: TGTGCCAGCTCACAAGGAGGGACAGGGGGTTACGAGCAGTACTTC.

This rearrangement joins TRBV5-1 to TRBJ1-1, with D possibly TRBD1 on 6 matching bases. Trimming took off 7 bases at V and 1 base at J, with 14 bases between the two ends. Germline V gene sequence: CDR1 SGHRS, CDR2 YFSETQ. This CDR3 is 14 amino acids long. The CDR3 nucleotides read TGCGCCAGCGCCTCTGGACAGCCGAACACTGAAGCTTTCTTT. It codes for CASASGQPNTEAFF.

The chain uses TRBV10-3 and TRBJ2-2; D is uncertain. Per germline, CDR1 ENHRY and CDR2 SYGVKD. The V and J ends lost 4 bases and 5 bases respectively, with 8 bases between them. The CDR3 has 13 amino acids. The CDR3, as DNA: TGTGCCATCAGTGCAGTTCCAACCGGGGAGCTGTTTTTT. Translated: CAISAVPTGELFF.

This chain joins TRBV7-9 and TRBJ2-7; 10 bases align to TRBD2. The J segment lost 4 bases and the V segment lost 1 base, leaving 4 bases of the junction unmatched. CDR1 SEHNR and CDR2 FQNEAQ come from the germline V gene (reference sequence). CDR3 length: 15 residues. The CDR3 DNA is TGTGCCAGCAGCTTAGTCTCTAGCGGGAGTTACGAGCAGTACTTC. Amino acids: CASSLVSSGSYEQYF.

The CDR3 sequence is CASTRTGLTDTQYF. The DNA of the CDR3 is TGTGCCAGCACCAGGACAGGGCTAACAGATACGCAGTATTTT. The V and J genes are TRBV9 and TRBJ2-3; 8 bases align to TRBD1. The junction had 6 bases not matched to a gene; V was cut back by 6 bases and J by 3 bases. The CDR3 sequence is 14 residues long. The germline V gene encodes CDR1 SGDLS and CDR2 YYNGEE.

J is TRBJ2-1 and V is TRBV4-3; D gene uncertain. Trimming stripped 8 bases from V and 8 bases from J, with 13 bases between. Germline values: CDR1 LGHNA, CDR2 YSLEER. The CDR3 runs to 12 residues. Written as DNA, the CDR3 is TGCGCCAGCCGAAACTCTGTCGATGAGCAGTTCTTC. Translating it yields CASRNSVDEQFF.

The J gene is TRBJ2-3, the V gene TRBV11-2; 7 bases agree with TRBD1. Germline lookup yields CDR1 SGHAT and CDR2 FQNNGV. The CDR3 runs to 14 residues. V was clipped by 0 bases and J by 7 bases; unmatched bases: 4. The chain's CDR3 is CASSLDTGENTQYF. DNA for the CDR3: TGTGCCAGCAGCTTAGATACAGGGGAAAATACGCAGTATTTT.

The chain employs TRBV4-2 and TRBJ2-1; TRBD2 might be the D (5 bases). V was pared by 1 base and J by 8 bases, with 18 bases between. The CDR3 length is 16 residues. Germline CDR1 LGHNA, CDR2 YNFKEQ. CDR3 nucleotides: TGTGCCAGCAGCCAAGCCCTGGCAGGTCCCGGGGATGAGCAGTTCTTC. Translating gives CASSQALAGPGDEQFF.

This chain uses TRBV7-6 with TRBJ1-5; 9 positions match TRBD1. Germline V gives CDR1 SGHVS, CDR2 FNYEAQ. V trimming: 5 bases; J trimming: 1 base; junction bases outside the gene matches: 3. The CDR3 length is 15 residues. The CDR3: CASSRDRGSNQPQHF. As DNA, the CDR3 is TGTGCCAGCAGCCGTGACAGGGGGAGCAATCAGCCCCAGCATTTT.

The rearrangement joins TRBV5-1 to TRBJ1-2; possible D gene TRBD1, 6 bases. Trimming took 4 bases from V and 0 from J, leaving 10 bases between them. The CDR3 loop spans 14 amino acids. CDR1 is SGHRS and CDR2 is YFSETQ in the germline V gene. The CDR3 spells CASSEDRANYGYTF. CDR3 sequence (DNA): TGCGCCAGCAGCGAGGACAGAGCTAACTATGGCTACACCTTC.

This clone has more than one count but fewer than ten. This sequence joins TRBV11-2 and TRBJ2-3; 7 nucleotides line up with TRBD2. Per germline, CDR1 SGHAT and CDR2 FQNNGV. This CDR3 contains 15 residues. V lost 3 bases and J lost 5; bases outside the gene matches: 8. CDR3: CASSFYVSGEDTQYF. CDR3 nucleotide sequence: TGTGCCAGCAGCTTTTACGTCAGCGGGGAAGATACGCAGTATTTT.

The chain combines TRBV2 with TRBJ1-5, with 9 positions matching TRBD1. This CDR3 has 15 residues. Germline CDR1 is SNHLY and CDR2 is FYNNEI. V shed 5 bases, J shed 6 bases, and the junction held 8 bases outside the gene matches. As DNA, the CDR3 is TGTGCCAGCAGTAATGGACAGGGGCAGGGTCAGCCCCAGCATTTT. The encoded protein is CASSNGQGQGQPQHF.